This T cell receptor (beta chain) comes out of a study of T cell responses to AZD1222 COVID-19 vaccine. Sequencing used immunoSEQ multiplex PCR; TCRdb keeps in-frame clones, though not all of them. This sample has more than 120,000 clones; 90% occur once, and the top ten carry 1.5% to 2%. This CDR3 spans 20 amino acids. Germline CDR1 is SGHTA and CDR2 is FQGTGA. V was pared by 1 base and J by 2 bases, with 25 bases between. The rearrangement uses TRBV7-3 and TRBJ2-3; TRBD2 is a possible D gene (7 bases). The specimen was peripheral blood, collected 28 days after the second AZD1222 dose. The clonotype comes from an adult who received the AZD1222 COVID-19 vaccine. The CDR3 DNA reads as TGTGCCAGCAGCTTAATGGGCAGGGGAATCGGCGGGGGCGACACAGATACGCAGTATTTT. Protein product: CASSLMGRGIGGGDTDTQYF. Drawing the rest from reference TRBV7-3 and TRBJ2-3, the complete variable domain is GAGVSQTPSNKVTEKGKYVELRCDPISGHTALYWYRQSLGQGPEFLIYFQGTGAADDSGLPNDRFFAVRPEGSVSTLKIQRTERGDSAVYLCASSLMGRGIGGGDTDTQYFGPGTRLTVL.